This T cell receptor (beta chain) was sequenced for a study of T cells after yellow fever vaccination. For the study at large: With SMART-Seq v4 Ultra Low Input, the fractions containing low cell numbers were prepared. Study results and limitations: Memory subsets that were sorted on day 0 lacked detectable signal for almost all vaccine-responding clonotypes. Post-booster repertoires contained most primary-vaccination clones again (approximately 95% CD4, 85% to 90% CD8).

In its sample, this clonotype is medium-sized (0.01 to 0.1%). TCRdb re-analysed the 5' RACE reads in MiXCR, keeping a single row per CDR3 protein. This sample has about 10,000 distinct CDR3 sequences; 4% to 6% occur once, and the top ten carry 1.6%. CDR1 and CDR2 (germline): SGHTA, FQGTGA. The CDR3 is 14 amino acids. Trimming at V came to 3 bases and at J to 1 base, leaving 0 bases not matched to a gene. This material consisted of PBMCs, either bulk or a sorted T-cell subset (CD4+, CD8+, memory, or dextramer-sorted; not recorded which), taken around 14 days after the first yellow fever vaccination. This clonotype was sampled from a man aged 18 to 29 who received the YFV17D yellow fever vaccine. V and J are TRBV7-3 and TRBJ1-1; 9 bases are shared with TRBD1. The CDR3, as DNA: TGTGCCAGCAGCTTGGGACAGGGGAACACTGAAGCTTTCTTT. It codes for CASSLGQGNTEAFF.